This passage covers 4 T cell receptor beta chains from one sample sequenced in a study of blood T cell repertoires in COVID-19. Some clones are missing from TCRdb's copy, which holds only in-frame ones; the method was immunoSEQ multiplex PCR. Among approximately 130,000 clones listed, roughly 79% were seen once. The sequencing sample was made of peripheral blood. The receptors derive from an elderly man with acute or convalescent COVID-19.

The chain carries TRBV9 and TRBJ2-5, with a tentative D call TRBD1 (5 bases). The germline gives CDR1 SGDLS, CDR2 YYNGEE. The CDR3 contains 15 residues. V shed 3 bases and J shed 8 bases, with 20 bases lying between them. The CDR3 loop is CASSEDTRPESTQYF. CDR3 sequence (DNA): TGTGCCAGCAGCGAGGACACCCGACCGGAGAGCACCCAGTACTTC.

In its sample, this clone was seen a few times. The chain is built from TRBV9 and TRBJ1-5; D gene uncertain. Germline V gives CDR1 SGDLS, CDR2 YYNGEE. V was clipped by 0 bases and J by 6 bases, with 13 bases between them. The CDR3 length is 15 residues. The DNA for the CDR3 is TGTGCCAGCAGCGTAGGTCCAGGATCTGCTCAGCCCCAGCATTTT. Its protein is CASSVGPGSAQPQHF.

The chain carries TRBV28 and TRBJ2-2, with a possible D match to TRBD1 (5 bases). This CDR3 is 15 amino acids long. With 6 bases removed from V and 7 bases from J, the gap between germline ends came to 18 bases. The germline V gene encodes CDR1 MDHEN and CDR2 SYDVKM. The CDR3 region is CASSTWGIRGGELFF. As DNA, the CDR3 is TGTGCCAGCAGCACCTGGGGCATTAGGGGCGGGGAGCTGTTTTTT.

The chain couples TRBV2 to TRBJ2-1; D is undetermined. The CDR3 is 11 amino acids. V was clipped by 6 bases and J by 5 bases, with 5 bases between them. From germline, CDR1 is SNHLY and CDR2 FYNNEI. CDR3 sequence reads: CASSVNNEQFF. The CDR3 DNA reads TGTGCCAGCAGCGTTAACAATGAGCAGTTCTTC.